A selection of T cell receptor beta chains follows, all from one sample in a study of T-cell memory formation after mild COVID-19. TCRdb reprocessed the 5' RACE reads via MiXCR and lists one record per CDR3 protein. The table records 500,000 to 650,000 distinct CDR3 sequences, roughly 22% of them present only once. Sequenced: PBMCs or a T cell subset sorted from them (not recorded which). The receptors stem from an adult woman who had mild COVID-19 (a few samples of this study predate the infection). Cell type and time point are not known. Both conserved end residues are part of each CDR3. Fields, in order: D gene, clone size, CDR3 length, J gene, V gene, CDR3 DNA, CDR3 protein. The D gene is left open where the match is weak. Size is omitted from some rows. Given values are once, few, many or a class for expanded clones.

TRBD1,NA,14,TRBJ1-2,TRBV5-4,TGTGCCAGCAGCTTGGCAGGGGGCAGCTTTGGCTACACCTTC,CASSLAGGSFGYTF
NA,few,18,TRBJ2-3,TRBV15,TGTGCCACCAGCAGAGCTCTCACTACGGGAGCCTACACAGATACGCAGTATTTT,CATSRALTTGAYTDTQYF
NA,NA,16,TRBJ2-7,TRBV4-1,TGCGCCAGCAGCCTCCCAGGGGGGGCATGGTCCTACGAGCAGTACTTC,CASSLPGGAWSYEQYF
NA,many,13,TRBJ1-6,TRBV12-3/TRBV12-4,TGTGCCAGCAGACCAACGGGGGATCTACCCCTCCACTTT,CASRPTGDLPLHF
NA,few,15,TRBJ2-7,TRBV5-1,TGCGCCAGCAGCTTGGCTGCGGGACAAGGATACGAGCAGTACTTC,CASSLAAGQGYEQYF
NA,NA,15,TRBJ2-1,TRBV24-1,TGTGCCACCAGTGATCACCGGGGTAGTAACAATGAGCAGTTCTTC,CATSDHRGSNNEQFF
NA,NA,14,TRBJ1-1,TRBV29-1,TGCAGCGGGGGGAACGGAGGGAAGTACACTGAAGCTTTCTTT,CSGGNGGKYTEAFF
TRBD1,few,13,TRBJ1-1,TRBV6-5,TGTGCCAGCAGCCGGCAGGGGGGCGATGAAGCTTTCTTT,CASSRQGGDEAFF
NA,NA,14,TRBJ2-7,TRBV14,TGTGCCAGCAGTCAGCTGGGGCCCGTCTACGAGCAGTACTTC,CASSQLGPVYEQYF
TRBD1,few,15,TRBJ2-5,TRBV5-5,TGTGCCAGCAGCTTCTCGGACAGGGAGGAAGAGACCCAGTACTTC,CASSFSDREEETQYF
NA,NA,11,TRBJ2-2,TRBV30,TGTGCCTGGACGAACACCGGGGAGCTGTTTTTT,CAWTNTGELFF
TRBD1,few,16,TRBJ1-5,TRBV27,TGTGCCAGCAGCGTACTCGGACAGGGACATAATCAGCCCCAGCATTTT,CASSVLGQGHNQPQHF
NA,many,15,TRBJ2-3,TRBV7-6,TGTGCCAGCAGCTCCCCTAGCCCCGGCACAGATACGCAGTATTTT,CASSSPSPGTDTQYF
TRBD1,NA,15,TRBJ2-5,TRBV5-1,TGCGCCAGCAGTCCCGGGACAGGGGTTGTAGAGACCCAGTACTTC,CASSPGTGVVETQYF
NA,NA,15,TRBJ2-1,TRBV25-1,TGTGCCAGCTCACCCCCTAGCGTCTCCTACAATGAGCAGTTCTTC,CASSPPSVSYNEQFF
NA,few,15,TRBJ2-7,TRBV7-2,TGTGCCAGCAGCCTTTCGTCAGGGAATGGTAACGAGCAGTACTTC,CASSLSSGNGNEQYF
NA,few,15,TRBJ1-5,TRBV4-1,TGCGCCAGCAGCCAAGTTACAGGTCTCAATCAGCCCCAGCATTTT,CASSQVTGLNQPQHF
NA,NA,16,TRBJ1-1,TRBV4-2,TGTGCCAGCAGACAAGAGGCGGCCGGACTGAACACTGAAGCTTTCTTT,CASRQEAAGLNTEAFF
TRBD2,NA,16,TRBJ2-7,TRBV7-9,TGTGCCAGCAGCTTAGCAGGGCTAGCGGGAAGTTACGAGCAGTACTTC,CASSLAGLAGSYEQYF
NA,NA,15,TRBJ1-1,TRBV4-3,TGCGCCAGCAGCCAATACGGGGCCATGAACACTGAAGCTTTCTTT,CASSQYGAMNTEAFF
NA,few,14,TRBJ2-2,TRBV5-1,TGCGCCAGCCTCGACGGATCCGGGTCCGGGGAGCTGTTTTTT,CASLDGSGSGELFF
NA,few,15,TRBJ1-1,TRBV7-6,TGTGCCAGCAGCCTACCCCCGACAGCGAACACTGAAGCTTTCTTT,CASSLPPTANTEAFF
TRBD2,few,18,TRBJ2-1,TRBV4-3,TGCGCCAGCAGCCAAGAACCGGGGGGGACGGCAGTCTACAATGAGCAGTTCTTC,CASSQEPGGTAVYNEQFF
TRBD1,many,15,TRBJ2-7,TRBV18,TGTGCCAGCTCACCCGGACAGGGGGCGTACTACGAGCAGTACTTC,CASSPGQGAYYEQYF
NA,NA,15,TRBJ2-1,TRBV10-3,TGTGCCATCAGTGAGGGGGGGACCTCCGGTTGGGAGCAGTTCTTC,CAISEGGTSGWEQFF
NA,few,15,TRBJ2-2,TRBV5-1,TGCGCCAGCAGCTTCTCCTCTACGAACACCGGGGAGCTGTTTTTT,CASSFSSTNTGELFF
NA,few,15,TRBJ1-5,TRBV29-1,TGCAGCGTTGCCTTGGCAGTTGATAGCAATCAGCCCCAGCATTTT,CSVALAVDSNQPQHF
TRBD2,NA,20,TRBJ2-1,TRBV7-2,TGTGCCAGCAGCTTACTCTACGGAGCGGGAGGGCCACAGTCCTACAATGAGCAGTTCTTC,CASSLLYGAGGPQSYNEQFF
TRBD2,NA,15,TRBJ2-7,TRBV5-1,TGCGCCAGCAGCTTGGATGGACTAGCGGGCGTCGAGCAGTACTTC,CASSLDGLAGVEQYF
TRBD2,NA,15,TRBJ2-1,TRBV12-3/TRBV12-4,TGTGCCAGCAGTTTGGGACTAGCGGGGGGGGTAGATAAGTTCTTC,CASSLGLAGGVDKFF
TRBD1,NA,15,TRBJ1-5,TRBV12-3/TRBV12-4,TGTGCCAGCAGCCGGCCTGGGACAGGAAGTCAGCCCCAGCATTTT,CASSRPGTGSQPQHF
NA,NA,13,TRBJ2-7,TRBV20-1,TGCAGTGCTTGGACAGAATCAGCCTACGAGCAGTACTTC,CSAWTESAYEQYF
TRBD1,few,15,TRBJ1-4,TRBV6-6,TGTGCCAGCAGTTACCATACAGGGGGGAATGAAAAACTGTTTTTT,CASSYHTGGNEKLFF
NA,once,15,TRBJ1-2,TRBV19,TGTGCCAGTAGTAGATACGGGGGCTTTCCCTATGGCTACACCTTC,CASSRYGGFPYGYTF
NA,NA,15,TRBJ1-4,TRBV7-9,TGTGCCAGCAGCCCCAGGACAGCAACTAATGAAAAACTGTTTTTT,CASSPRTATNEKLFF
NA,NA,14,TRBJ1-2,TRBV23-1,TGCGCCAGCAGTCAATCGCCGGGGATCTATGGCTACACCTTC,CASSQSPGIYGYTF
TRBD1,NA,16,TRBJ2-7,TRBV7-8,TGTGCCAGCAGCTTAGCGCGGGGGACAGGGTCCTTCGAGCAGTACTTC,CASSLARGTGSFEQYF
NA,few,14,TRBJ2-2,TRBV6-2/TRBV6-3,TGTGCCAGCAGGCCCCCCATTGGTTCCGGGGAGCTGTTTTTT,CASRPPIGSGELFF
TRBD1,NA,14,TRBJ2-1,TRBV15,TGTGCCACCAGCGGCCGGGACAGTTACAATGAGCAGTTCTTC,CATSGRDSYNEQFF
NA,NA,14,TRBJ1-2,TRBV18,TGTGCCAGCTCACCGTCGACGATGAACTATGGCTACACCTTC,CASSPSTMNYGYTF
NA,few,17,TRBJ1-6,TRBV2,TGTGCCAGCTCTCCGCCCAGGGGCGGGCCCTCCGGGTCACCCCTCCACTTT,CASSPPRGGPSGSPLHF
NA,few,14,TRBJ2-7,TRBV25-1,TGTGCCAGCAGTGCCCGGGCCGCAATCTACGAGCAGTACTTC,CASSARAAIYEQYF
NA,NA,11,TRBJ1-2,TRBV5-4,TGTGCCAGCAGCTTGACCTCAGAGCCCACCTTC,CASSLTSEPTF
TRBD2,NA,15,TRBJ2-7,TRBV20-1,TGCAGTGCTAGGGTTCCAGCGGGGGGGTACTACGAGCAGTACTTC,CSARVPAGGYYEQYF
NA,NA,15,TRBJ2-1,TRBV15,TGTGCCACCAGCAGAGATGGGGCGGGCAGTGATAAGCAGTTCTTC,CATSRDGAGSDKQFF
TRBD2,few,16,TRBJ2-1,TRBV5-4,TGTGCCAGCAGCTTATCCGGGGGGACTTCCTACAATGAGCAGTTCTTC,CASSLSGGTSYNEQFF
NA,few,16,TRBJ2-3,TRBV27,TGTGCCAGCAGTTCGGTGGGGTATGACGGCACAGATACGCAGTATTTT,CASSSVGYDGTDTQYF
NA,NA,14,TRBJ2-7,TRBV7-9,TGTGCCAGCAGGTTGCAGGGGTCCTCCTACGAGCAGTACTTC,CASRLQGSSYEQYF
TRBD1,NA,11,TRBJ2-7,TRBV29-1,TGCAGCGTTTGGACAGGGAGGGAGCAGTACTTC,CSVWTGREQYF
NA,many,16,TRBJ2-3,TRBV5-1,TGCGCCAGCAGCTTGACCCTCTCCGGGAGTGCCGATACGCAGTATTTT,CASSLTLSGSADTQYF
NA,few,14,TRBJ1-5,TRBV6-8,TGTGCCAGCAGTTCGAGACAGGAGTGTCAGCCCCAGCATTTT,CASSSRQECQPQHF
NA,few,12,TRBJ2-7,TRBV7-9,TGTGCCAGCAGCTTAGAGCCCCAGGGATGTTACTTC,CASSLEPQGCYF
NA,NA,12,TRBJ2-1,TRBV7-9,TGTGCCAGCAGCCGGTCTTCCAATGAGCAGTTCTTC,CASSRSSNEQFF
NA,NA,15,TRBJ1-1,TRBV12-3/TRBV12-4,TGTGCCAGCAGTGTTGGCGGCAGAGTGAACACTGAAGCTTTCTTT,CASSVGGRVNTEAFF